The source of this T cell receptor beta chain is a study of blood T cell repertoires in COVID-19. Study information: Nucleic acid was either cDNA or gDNA, and it came from T cells, B-cell-depleted T cells, or PBMCs.

In germline, CDR1 is SGDLS, CDR2 YYNGEE. V lost 4 bases, J lost 2 bases, and 12 bases lay in between. CDR3 size: 14 residues. TCRdb's copy holds only in-frame clones and misses some; the assay was immunoSEQ multiplex PCR. Of about 40,000 clones listed, about 85% are singletons. This sequence was found in a human donor in a cohort sampled during active COVID-19. The chain links TRBV9 to TRBJ1-1; D perhaps matches TRBD1 (5 bases). Sequences were obtained from peripheral blood. The CDR3: CASSINQGNTEAFF. CDR3 sequence (DNA): TGTGCCAGCAGCATCAATCAGGGTAACACTGAAGCTTTCTTT.